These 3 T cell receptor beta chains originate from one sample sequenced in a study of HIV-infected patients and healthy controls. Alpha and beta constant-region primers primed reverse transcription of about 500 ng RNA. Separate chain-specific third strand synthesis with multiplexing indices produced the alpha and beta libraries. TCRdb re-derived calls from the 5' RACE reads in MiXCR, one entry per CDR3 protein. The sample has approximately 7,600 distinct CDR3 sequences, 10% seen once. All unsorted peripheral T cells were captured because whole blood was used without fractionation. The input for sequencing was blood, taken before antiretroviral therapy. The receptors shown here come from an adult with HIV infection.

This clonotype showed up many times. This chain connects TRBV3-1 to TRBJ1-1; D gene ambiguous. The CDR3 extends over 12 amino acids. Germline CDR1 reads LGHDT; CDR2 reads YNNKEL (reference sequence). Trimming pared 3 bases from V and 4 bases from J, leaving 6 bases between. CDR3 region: CASSHGSTEAFF. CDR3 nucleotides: TGTGCCAGCAGCCACGGGAGCACTGAAGCTTTCTTT.

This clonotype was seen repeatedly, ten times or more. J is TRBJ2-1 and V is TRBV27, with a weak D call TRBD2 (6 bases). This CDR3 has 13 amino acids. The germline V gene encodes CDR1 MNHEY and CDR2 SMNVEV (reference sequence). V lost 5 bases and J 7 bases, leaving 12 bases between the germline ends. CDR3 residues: CASSPGGVNEQFF. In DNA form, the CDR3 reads TGTGCCAGCAGTCCTGGCGGGGTAAATGAGCAGTTCTTC.

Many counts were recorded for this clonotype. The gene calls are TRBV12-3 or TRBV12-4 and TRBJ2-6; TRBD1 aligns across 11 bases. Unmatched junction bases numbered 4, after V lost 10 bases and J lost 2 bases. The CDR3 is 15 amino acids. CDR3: CATRTGGAGANVLTF. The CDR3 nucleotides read TGTGCCACCCGGACAGGGGGCGCTGGGGCCAACGTCCTGACTTTC.